The 20 T cell receptor beta chains below come from one sample, sequenced in a study of identical twins. TCRdb independently ran MiXCR on the 5' RACE reads; one entry per CDR3 protein. The table has roughly 500,000 distinct CDR3 sequences, roughly a fifth seen once. These records were also assigned to another study, of T cells expressing NK-cell markers.

The sample taken for sequencing was CD4+ T cells sorted from blood. The receptor source for this set is a woman under 30 in good health.

Here the CDR3 DNA reads TGCAGTGCCGCTCTTAGCGGAACAAGACAAGGGGAGTTCTTC. Translating gives CSAALSGTRQGEFF. The genes are TRBV20-1 and TRBJ2-1; possibly TRBD2 for D (6 bases). CDR3 length: 14 residues. V lost 6 bases and J lost 14, with 26 bases in between. Germline CDR1 reads DFQATT; CDR2 reads SNEGSKA (reference sequence).

This clonotype came up a few times. The genes are TRBV3-1 and TRBJ2-2; unclear D gene. The CDR3 has 11 residues. Germline loops: CDR1 LGHDT, CDR2 YNNKEL (reference sequence). Trimming shortened V by 5 bases and J by 6 bases, and 4 bases separated the two germline ends. The DNA of the CDR3 is TGTGCCAGCAGCAATGCCGGGGAGCTGTTTTTT. The encoded protein is CASSNAGELFF. The complete variable domain, with remaining parts taken from reference TRBV3-1 and TRBJ2-2, reads DTAVSQTPKYLVTQMGNDKSIKCEQNLGHDTMYWYKQDSKKFLKIMFSYNNKELIINETVPNRFSPKSPDKAHLNLHINSLELGDSAVYFCASSNAGELFFGEGSRLTVL.

This chain links TRBV28 with TRBJ2-3; tentatively, D is TRBD1 (5 bases). Germline V gene data show CDR1 as MDHEN and CDR2 as SYDVKM. Trimming took off 5 bases at V and 9 bases at J, with 24 bases between the two ends. The CDR3 is 16 residues long. The CDR3: CASSVPTATVRRTQYF. CDR3 coding DNA: TGTGCCAGCAGTGTCCCGACAGCTACGGTTCGTCGGACGCAGTATTTT.

This clonotype was observed a handful of times. The V and J genes are TRBV7-2 and TRBJ2-3, with unresolved D. The CDR3 runs to 14 residues. With 3 bases removed from V and 0 bases from J, the gap between germline ends came to 7 bases. Germline CDR1 SGHTA, CDR2 FQGNSA. In nucleotides, the CDR3 is TGTGCCAGCAGCTTTGTTCCTAGCACAGATACGCAGTATTTT. This codes for CASSFVPSTDTQYF.

This clonotype was picked up a small number of times. V gene TRBV6-5 combines with J gene TRBJ1-2; 8 bases agree with TRBD1. V was clipped by 1 base and J by 4 bases; unmatched bases: 5. Germline-derived CDR1 and CDR2 are MNHEY and SVGAGI. There are 15 residues in the CDR3. CDR3 bases: TGTGCCAGCAGTTACTACACAGGGGGAGGCTATGGCTACACCTTC. It codes for CASSYYTGGGYGYTF.

The V gene is TRBV29-1, the J gene TRBJ2-1, with 10 bases aligning to TRBD2. Germline CDR1 reads SQVTM; CDR2 reads ANQGSEA. This CDR3 is 13 amino acids long. Germline trimming cut 7 bases from V and 9 bases from J; bases unmatched to any gene: 9. DNA of the CDR3: TGCAGCGACCAAGCGGGAGGGAAGGGTGAGCAGTTCTTC. Its translation: CSDQAGGKGEQFF.

This clonotype was found a few times. The chain carries TRBV20-1 and TRBJ2-7; D is unresolved. The CDR3 spans 13 residues. Germline V gives CDR1 DFQATT, CDR2 SNEGSKA (reference sequence). Trimming took 2 bases from V and 2 from J, leaving 10 bases between them. This CDR3 reads CSARPGRAYEQYF. CDR3 DNA: TGCAGTGCTAGACCCGGACGGGCCTACGAGCAGTACTTC.

This clonotype was seen repeatedly, ten times or more. The rearrangement joins TRBV20-1 to TRBJ2-3, with 7 bases aligning to TRBD2. There are 14 residues in the CDR3. The germline CDR1 and CDR2 sequences are DFQATT and SNEGSKA (reference sequence). The junction had 10 bases not matched to a gene; V was cut back by 3 bases and J by 7 bases. The CDR3 reads CSASRVAGPNTQYF. Here the CDR3 DNA reads TGCAGTGCTAGTCGGGTAGCGGGCCCAAATACGCAGTATTTT.

The chain uses TRBV6-4 and TRBJ2-1, with 7 bases matching TRBD2. Germline-derived CDR1 and CDR2 are MRHNA and SNTAGT. This CDR3 has 14 amino acids. The trim removed 1 base at V and 5 bases at J, leaving 2 bases unmatched. The CDR3 DNA is TGTGCCAGCAGTGACTGGGGGGGGAACAATGAGCAGTTCTTC. This gives the protein CASSDWGGNNEQFF.

This clonotype has a count of ten or more. V gene TRBV5-6 combines with J gene TRBJ2-1; perhaps TRBD1 as D (6 bases). The CDR3 contains 15 residues. V dropped 0 bases and J dropped 3 bases, with 10 bases sitting between them. Germline values: CDR1 SGHDT, CDR2 YYEEEE. This CDR3 is CASSLGTVLYNEQFF. The CDR3 bases are TGTGCCAGCAGCTTGGGGACAGTACTCTACAATGAGCAGTTCTTC.

The sample holds a few counts of this clonotype. This chain connects TRBV5-1 to TRBJ2-7, with D perhaps matching TRBD1 (5 bases). Germline V gene data show CDR1 as SGHRS and CDR2 as YFSETQ. This CDR3 spans 16 amino acids. V was pared by 2 bases and J by 5 bases, with 20 bases between. The CDR3 protein is CASSFTPGARGHEQYF. The CDR3 nucleotides read TGCGCCAGCAGCTTTACCCCTGGGGCGAGAGGCCACGAGCAGTACTTC.

V gene TRBV20-1 combines with J gene TRBJ1-5; TRBD1 is a possible D gene (5 bases). Germline V gene lookup returns CDR1 DFQATT and CDR2 SNEGSKA (reference sequence). Trimming cost V 1 base and J 7 bases, with 11 bases left between them. CDR3 length equals 13 residues. The CDR3 spells CSARGRGTQPQHF. The CDR3 DNA reads TGCAGTGCTAGAGGGAGGGGTACCCAGCCCCAGCATTTT.

This clonotype was recorded a few times. The rearrangement links TRBV24-1 to TRBJ2-7; D uncertain. The germline CDR1 and CDR2 sequences are KGHDR and SFDVKD. CDR3 length: 11 residues. The V gene lost 12 bases and the J gene lost 5 bases, with 13 bases spanning the gap. CDR3 sequence reads: CAAGHGDEQYF. The DNA of the CDR3 is TGTGCCGCCGGGCATGGGGACGAGCAGTACTTC.

This clonotype was counted between two and nine times. V usage is TRBV15 and J usage is TRBJ2-2; D gene unclear. V dropped 0 bases and J dropped 6 bases, with 2 bases sitting between them. This CDR3 contains 12 residues. The V gene's germline CDR1 is LNHNV and CDR2 YYDKDF (reference sequence). Here the CDR3 reads CATSRDSGELFF. CDR3 sequence (DNA): TGTGCCACCAGCAGAGATTCCGGGGAGCTGTTTTTT.

CDR3 residues: CASSLARVLNTEAFF. The DNA of the CDR3 is TGTGCCAGCAGTTTAGCGCGAGTTCTGAACACTGAAGCTTTCTTT. V and J are TRBV12-3 or TRBV12-4 and TRBJ1-1; D gene unclear. With 0 bases removed from V and 0 bases from J, the gap between germline ends came to 8 bases. The CDR3 spans 15 residues.

DNA for the CDR3: TGTGCCAGCAGCTTGCGGGGTCCAGGACAGCCCCAGCATTTT. Amino acid sequence: CASSLRGPGQPQHF. V is TRBV5-6 and J is TRBJ1-5; D uncertain. V lost 1 base and J lost 7, with 12 bases in between. Germline CDR1 reads SGHDT; CDR2 reads YYEEEE. The CDR3 is made up of 14 amino acids.

V gene TRBV3-1 combines with J gene TRBJ2-3; tentatively, D is TRBD1 or TRBD2 (6 bases each). V lost 5 bases, J lost 3 bases, and 15 bases lay in between. The length of the CDR3 is 15 residues. Per the germline V gene, CDR1 is LGHDT and CDR2 is YNNKEL (reference sequence). The DNA of the CDR3 is TGTGCCAGCAGCTGGGGGGCAGGAGCTACAGATACGCAGTATTTT. Translation gives CASSWGAGATDTQYF.

The CDR3 DNA reads TGCAGCGCGGGCTTCAGGGAATCGTATGGCTACACCTTC. It codes for CSAGFRESYGYTF. The genes are TRBV29-1 and TRBJ1-2; possible D gene TRBD1, 5 bases. Germline V gene data show CDR1 as SQVTM and CDR2 as ANQGSEA. The CDR3 extends over 13 amino acids. The V and J ends lost 7 bases and 5 bases respectively, with 17 bases between them.

The chain recombines TRBV6-1 with TRBJ1-2; maybe TRBD1 (5 bases). Germline values: CDR1 MNHNS, CDR2 SASEGT. The CDR3 is 13 amino acids. V lost 6 bases, J lost 4 bases, and 12 bases lay in between. The chain's CDR3 is CASRRGEGYGYTF. CDR3 DNA: TGTGCCAGCAGACGGGGGGAGGGCTATGGCTACACCTTC.

The chain employs TRBV6-1 and TRBJ2-6; no firm D call. Between the trimmed V and J ends, which lost 6 bases and 1 base, there was a span of 10 bases. Germline CDR1 and CDR2: MNHNS and SASEGT. The CDR3 has 15 residues. The CDR3 region is CASRNSRSGANVLTF. The CDR3 DNA reads as TGTGCCAGCAGGAATTCTAGATCTGGGGCCAACGTCCTGACTTTC.